The TCR beta chain under discussion was sequenced for a study of cytomegalovirus exposure and HLA in healthy donors. Overall study findings and caveats: According to the study, roughly 180 TCR beta chains were cytomegalovirus-associated. TCR beta sequences numbering around 15,000 were associated with HLA alleles at 0.05 false discovery rate in a later analysis. Common viral pathogens (according to a later analysis) appeared linked to several of the most significant clusters.

Researchers ran the PCR with 60 Vbeta and 13 Jbeta primers. Repertoires were generated with immunoSEQ multiplex PCR, while TCRdb's copy carries only in-frame clones and drops some. The sample holds some 180,000 clones, around 75% seen once. Per germline, CDR1 LNHDA and CDR2 SQIVND (reference sequence). The CDR3 is made up of 17 amino acids. V lost 4 bases and J lost 0, with 13 bases in between. Comment on this clone: As yet, its antigen is unknown.

The TCR was taken from a woman aged 25 to 39 in good health and CMV-seronegative. Input material: PBMCs. The chain links TRBV19 to TRBJ2-6; D remains ambiguous. As DNA, the CDR3 is TGTGCCAGTAGTACCCTCGGCCGGAGCTCTGGGGCCAACGTCCTGACTTTC. Its translation is CASSTLGRSSGANVLTF.